These T cell receptor beta chains were read from a single sample in a study of blood T cell repertoires in COVID-19. Clones were read by immunoSEQ multiplex PCR, and TCRdb kept only the in-frame ones, dropping some. The table shows 95,000 to 100,000 clones, with 91% occurring only once. The sample was peripheral blood. Receptor source: a man aged 50 to 60 with acute or convalescent COVID-19. Each CDR3 is given with its conserved first and last residue. The order of the fields is J gene, D gene, V gene, CDR3 protein, CDR3 DNA. A D gene is named only where the DNA matches it firmly.

J gene: TRBJ2-1; D gene: TRBD2; V gene: TRBV19; CDR3 protein: CASSMLAGGYEQFF; CDR3 DNA: TGTGCCAGTAGTATGCTAGCGGGGGGATATGAGCAGTTCTTC
J gene: TRBJ1-1; D gene: TRBD1; V gene: TRBV18; CDR3 protein: CASSPRDRGANTEAFF; CDR3 DNA: TGTGCCAGCTCACCAAGAGACAGGGGGGCGAACACTGAAGCTTTCTTT
J gene: TRBJ2-4; D gene: .; V gene: TRBV21-1; CDR3 protein: CASSPRTGCVNIQYF; CDR3 DNA: TGTGCCAGCAGCCCCCGGACAGGGTGTGTAAACATTCAGTACTTC
J gene: TRBJ1-1; D gene: TRBD1; V gene: TRBV14; CDR3 protein: CASSQDRSGQGLNTEAFF; CDR3 DNA: TGTGCCAGCAGCCAAGACCGATCGGGACAGGGTCTGAACACTGAAGCTTTCTTT
J gene: TRBJ2-1; D gene: .; V gene: TRBV3-1/TRBV3-2; CDR3 protein: CASKLDRMRDEQFF; CDR3 DNA: TGTGCCAGCAAGCTAGATCGGATGCGCGATGAGCAGTTCTTC
J gene: TRBJ1-2; D gene: .; V gene: TRBV29-1; CDR3 protein: CSVDGYGYTF; CDR3 DNA: TGCAGCGTTGACGGGTATGGCTACACCTTC
J gene: TRBJ1-3; D gene: TRBD1; V gene: TRBV12-3/TRBV12-4; CDR3 protein: CATQDRGRNTIYF; CDR3 DNA: TGTGCCACCCAAGACAGGGGGAGAAACACCATATATTTT
J gene: TRBJ1-6; D gene: .; V gene: TRBV27; CDR3 protein: CASSPTGLNSPLHF; CDR3 DNA: TGTGCCAGCAGTCCAACAGGGCTGAATTCACCCCTCCACTTT
J gene: TRBJ2-7; D gene: .; V gene: TRBV7-2; CDR3 protein: CASSTGVYEQYF; CDR3 DNA: TGTGCCAGCAGCACCGGAGTCTACGAGCAGTACTTC
J gene: TRBJ1-2; D gene: .; V gene: TRBV12-3/TRBV12-4; CDR3 protein: CASSFLGAGGYTF; CDR3 DNA: TGTGCCAGCAGTTTTTTGGGGGCAGGAGGCTACACCTTC
J gene: TRBJ1-4; D gene: .; V gene: TRBV15; CDR3 protein: CATIKAGGPEKLFF; CDR3 DNA: TGTGCCACCATCAAGGCTGGCGGTCCTGAAAAACTGTTTTTT
J gene: TRBJ1-2; D gene: .; V gene: TRBV19; CDR3 protein: CASSIEGRNYGYTF; CDR3 DNA: TGTGCCAGTAGTATAGAGGGGCGAAACTATGGCTACACCTTC
J gene: TRBJ1-5; D gene: .; V gene: TRBV5-5; CDR3 protein: CASSPQTGGNQPQHF; CDR3 DNA: TGTGCCAGCAGCCCGCAAACCGGGGGCAATCAGCCCCAGCATTTT
J gene: TRBJ2-3; D gene: .; V gene: TRBV19; CDR3 protein: CASANPGDPTDTQYF; CDR3 DNA: TGTGCCAGTGCCAACCCAGGGGATCCCACAGATACGCAGTATTTT
J gene: TRBJ2-5; D gene: .; V gene: TRBV6-2/TRBV6-3; CDR3 protein: CASSARSLREPQYF; CDR3 DNA: TGTGCCAGCAGTGCAAGATCTCTTCGGGAGCCCCAGTACTTC
J gene: TRBJ1-1; D gene: TRBD1; V gene: TRBV10-3; CDR3 protein: CAISEPGQGTTEAFF; CDR3 DNA: TGTGCCATCAGTGAGCCGGGACAGGGAACCACTGAAGCTTTCTTT
J gene: TRBJ1-2; D gene: .; V gene: TRBV29-1; CDR3 protein: CSVDEANPLNYGYTF; CDR3 DNA: TGCAGCGTCGACGAAGCGAATCCCCTAAACTATGGCTACACCTTC
J gene: TRBJ2-5; D gene: .; V gene: TRBV29-1; CDR3 protein: CSVARGSGVGETQYF; CDR3 DNA: TGCAGCGTTGCCAGGGGTTCAGGGGTAGGGGAGACCCAGTACTTC